The next 16 T cell receptor beta chains were all read from a single sample in a study of T cells in Graves' hyperthyroidism and ophthalmopathy. Amplified TCR beta CDR3 regions derived from RNA transcripts. An initial round of RT-PCR targeting the TCR CDR3 relied on the HTBI primer set. Via MiXCR, TCRdb re-called the multiplex PCR reads, giving one row per CDR3 protein. The sample records a few hundred thousand distinct CDR3 sequences, roughly 50% being singletons. Sequenced material: peripheral blood or thyroid tissue (not recorded which). The receptors derive from a woman aged 18-30 years with Graves' hyperthyroidism.

On this clonotype itself: One end of the junction fails to match germline, which may point to a read error. The CDR3 here is CATSESASSQQETQYF. CDR3 DNA sequence: TGTGCCACCAGTGAGTCTGCCAGCTCGCAGCAAGAGACCCAGTACTTC. V and J are TRBV10-3 and TRBJ2-5; D is ambiguous. Germline V gives CDR1 ENHRY, CDR2 SYGVKD. The CDR3 sequence is 16 residues long.

This clonotype has only one observation. It is unclear where the CDR3 begins or ends on the DNA, so no DNA is shown, and the CDR3 is as TCRdb lists it. The rearrangement uses TRBV11-1 and TRBJ2-7; whether TRBD1, the table's D call, matches the DNA was not checked. The CDR3 comprises 18 residues, both ends counted. CDR1 SGHAT and CDR2 FQDESV come from the germline V gene (reference sequence). The CDR3 spells CASSYARTGDGYTFGQYF.

This chain's CDR3 is CASSQDGQGAIGYTF. DNA of the CDR3: TGCGCCAGCAGCCAAGATGGACAGGGGGCGATTGGCTACACCTTC. The chain recombines TRBV4-1 with TRBJ1-2; 11 bases align to TRBD1. This CDR3 region has 15 residues. Germline CDR1 and CDR2: MGHRA and YSYEKL. J lost 7 bases, V lost 0 bases, and 4 bases had no gene match.

This clonotype showed up just a few times. The chain combines TRBV15 with TRBJ1-2, with D hard to call. CDR1 is LNHNV and CDR2 is YYDKDF in the germline V gene (reference sequence). Trimming shortened V by 3 bases and J by 4 bases, and 18 bases separated the two germline ends. This CDR3 is 16 amino acids long. The CDR3 sequence: CATSSDLAVWAYGYTF. The CDR3 DNA reads TGTGCCACCAGCAGCGACTTAGCGGTTTGGGCCTATGGCTACACCTTC.

This clonotype was found many times. The chain joins TRBV29-1 to TRBJ2-3, with 11 bases lining up with TRBD1. V shed 7 bases and J 5 bases; nucleotides not matched to a gene: 5. CDR1 and CDR2 from the germline V gene are SQVTM and ANQGSEA. The CDR3 extends over 13 amino acids. The DNA of the CDR3 is TGCAGCGGCTGGACAGGGGGCTTAGATACGCAGTATTTT. It yields the protein CSGWTGGLDTQYF.

This clonotype was seen repeatedly, ten times or more. This rearrangement joins TRBV19 to TRBJ1-2, with no clear D. The CDR3 spans 14 residues. V lost 4 bases to trimming and J lost 6 bases, with 15 bases between them. CDR1 and CDR2 (germline): LNHDA, SQIVND (reference sequence). In DNA, the CDR3 is TGTGCCAGTAGTAAATGGACTGAGGATGATGGCTACACCTTC. Translating it yields CASSKWTEDDGYTF.

In this sample, this clonotype turned up many times. The chain recombines TRBV20-1 with TRBJ1-5; no firm D call. Between the trimmed V and J ends, which lost 0 bases and 0 bases, there was a span of 9 bases. The CDR3 is 15 residues long. Germline CDR1 reads DFQATT; CDR2 reads SNEGSKA (reference sequence). The CDR3 coding sequence is TGCAGTGCTAGAGATTTGGCAAATAGCAATCAGCCCCAGCATTTT. This codes for CSARDLANSNQPQHF.

The chain joins TRBV25-1 to TRBJ1-2; possible D gene TRBD1, 5 bases. The CDR3 is 20 amino acids. V shed 0 bases and J shed 7 bases, with 30 bases lying between them. Germline V gene lookup returns CDR1 MGHDK and CDR2 SYGVNS. This chain's CDR3 is CASSEYPVPRLLTRRGGYTF. In DNA, the CDR3 is TGTGCCAGCAGTGAATATCCCGTGCCTCGGCTCCTTACCCGGAGGGGTGGCTACACCTTC.

This clonotype was picked up many times. The V and J genes are TRBV7-8 and TRBJ1-5; D gene unclear. The CDR3 sequence is 17 residues long. V shed 0 bases and J shed 0 bases, with 12 bases lying between them. Germline lookup yields CDR1 SGHVS and CDR2 FQNEAQ. The CDR3 protein is CASSLASGPYSNQPQHF. The CDR3 DNA is TGTGCCAGCAGCTTAGCGTCGGGCCCGTATAGCAATCAGCCCCAGCATTTT. Drawing the rest from reference TRBV7-8 and TRBJ1-5, the complete variable domain is GAGVSQSPRYKVAKRGQDVALRCDPISGHVSLFWYQQALGQGPEFLTYFQNEAQLDKSGLPSDRFFAERPEGSVSTLKIQRTQQEDSAVYLCASSLASGPYSNQPQHFGDGTRLSIL.

This clonotype was counted at least ten times. The J gene is TRBJ1-6, the V gene TRBV7-9; the D is unclear. The CDR3 extends over 17 amino acids. V lost 2 bases and J 0 bases, leaving 11 bases between the germline ends. Germline V gene data show CDR1 as SEHNR and CDR2 as FQNEAQ (reference sequence). The CDR3 bases are TGTGCCAGCAGCTTATCGGCCCGCAGCTCCTATAATTCACCCCTCCACTTT. It is translated as CASSLSARSSYNSPLHF.

This clonotype was seen at least ten times. The chain joins TRBV11-3 to TRBJ1-2, with D tentatively TRBD1 (5 bases). Germline V gene sequence: CDR1 SGHNT, CDR2 YENEEA. This CDR3 spans 13 amino acids. Trimming shortened V by 2 bases and J by 8 bases, and 12 bases separated the two germline ends. The CDR3 region is CASSLNRLDGYTF. The DNA of the CDR3 is TGTGCCAGCAGCTTAAACAGGCTTGACGGCTACACCTTC.

In the case of this clonotype: This may be a read error: a much more frequent sequence differs by one nucleotide. This rearrangement joins TRBV4-3 to TRBJ2-7; TRBD2 matches at 10 bases. Trimming at V came to 0 bases and at J to 3 bases, leaving 5 bases not matched to a gene. The CDR3 runs to 16 residues. Per the germline V gene, CDR1 is LGHNA and CDR2 is YSLEER. The CDR3 DNA sequence: TGCGCCAGCAGCCAAGACACTAGCGGGGCCCTCTACGAGCAGTACTTC. Translated, it gives CASSQDTSGALYEQYF.

This chain connects TRBV7-2 to TRBJ2-5, with 7 bases identical to TRBD1. The CDR3 covers 16 residues. Trimming cost V 5 bases and J 3 bases; bases outside gene matches: 12. Germline lookup yields CDR1 SGHTA and CDR2 FQGNSA. CDR3 sequence: CASSPRTGIYEETQYF. DNA of the CDR3: TGTGCCAGCAGCCCCAGGACAGGAATCTACGAAGAGACCCAGTACTTC.

Details on this clonotype: Likely a read error: the CDR3 ends without its conserved phenylalanine or tryptophan. The chain recombines TRBV12-3 or TRBV12-4 with TRBJ1-3; D may be TRBD1 (6 bases). This CDR3 contains 12 residues. Trimming shortened V by 5 bases and J by 8 bases, and 10 bases separated the two germline ends. The CDR3 sequence: CASSLQGDTIYS. DNA for the CDR3: TGTGCCAGCAGTCTACAGGGAGACACCATATATTCT.

The chain has TRBV7-3 and TRBJ1-1; perhaps TRBD1 as D (6 bases). The V and J ends lost 0 bases and 2 bases respectively, with 10 bases between them. Germline loops: CDR1 SGHTA, CDR2 FQGTGA. This CDR3 contains 15 residues. This chain's CDR3 is CASSLTGGTNTEAFF. In DNA form, the CDR3 reads TGTGCCAGCAGCTTAACAGGGGGAACTAACACTGAAGCTTTCTTT.

This clonotype was recorded a few times. The genes are TRBV6-2 or TRBV6-3 and TRBJ1-4; D is undetermined. Germline assignment: CDR1 MNHEY and CDR2 SVGEGT. The V end lost 6 bases, the J end lost 8 bases, and 10 bases lay between the germline ends. CDR3 length: 12 amino acids. The CDR3 region has the DNA TGTGCCAGCAGAGGACTAGACGAAAAACTGTTTTTT. Its translation: CASRGLDEKLFF.